This T cell receptor beta chain comes out of a study of graft-versus-host responses after intestinal transplantation (dated by TCRdb to the early 2020s). Looking at the study overall: Multivisceral, liver-intestinal, or isolated intestinal transplants were received by the recipients. Samples from a few later patients were sequenced in-house on an Illumina MiSeq with MiXCR processing rather than by the commercial service. The cohort enrolled some 23 intestinal transplant recipients including one retransplant, and a few patients lacking pretransplant specimens were excluded. Every recipient was given anti-thymocyte globulin induction, then maintenance tacrolimus and steroids for about 3 years. A peak of at least 4% donor T cells among recipient peripheral blood mononuclear cells was the definition used for donor T cell macrochimerism. After intestinal transplantation, graft-versus-host and host-versus-graft alloreactive T cell clones were followed in the graft, circulation and bone marrow using bulk TCR-beta CDR3 sequencing. To identify alloreactive clones, pre-transplant mixed lymphocyte reaction products were sequenced and then compared with unstimulated pre-transplant donor and recipient T cells. The paper's findings and limits, for the study overall: Conclusions were limited by the relatively low number and heterogeneity of intestinal transplant patients. Early after transplant, declines in HvG clones were associated with peak levels of circulating GvH clones. High GvH to HvG T cell clonal ratios were observed in the allografts of patients with donor T cell macrochimerism. GvH clones were detected in recipient bone marrow, and some of these GvH clones were observed earlier in ileal mucosa or blood, consistent with an intestinal mucosal origin.

The cysteine opens and the phenylalanine closes a CDR3 of 16 amino acids. Solely the CDR3 DNA is kept, with 48 bases framed from the first base. The trim is 5 bases for V and 1 base for J, with a gap of 17 bases between the germline ends. CDR1 is given as SEHNR and CDR2 as FQNEAQ, both from the germline V gene (reference sequence). This clone was seen a single time. This clone's antigen is unknown. Per-nucleotide qualities are absent, and no much larger clonotype sits a single base away. Library preparation was by the immunoSEQ multiplex PCR assay. For most patients, genomic DNA was isolated with the Qiagen DNeasy Blood and Tissue Kit and shipped frozen to Adaptive Biotechnologies for TCR sequencing. High-throughput TCR-beta CDR3 sequencing of genomic DNA from most patients was performed by Adaptive Biotechnologies. Per the authors' processing: Adaptive's ImmunoSEQ software was the source of the TCR sequencing data for 15 to 20 patients, while a few other patients were processed with MiXCR and VDJtools. To correct CD4 versus CD8 sorting errors, sequences present in both subsets at a frequency ratio below 5:1 were removed. CDR3 nucleotide sequences shared between donor and recipient were removed because the origin of such sequences could not be assigned. To count as alloreactive, a clone needed at least 2-fold expansion over unstimulated cells and a minimum CFSE-low frequency of 0.002% (template counts) or 0.001% (read counts). Clones detected in sequenced pre-transplant spleen, lymph node, or MLR CFSE-low populations of the donor or recipient were defined as mappable. Cumulative frequency of alloreactive clones was calculated as a percentage of all sequences weighted by copy number. The immuneACCESS repertoire file appears here via TCRdb, limited to in-frame rearrangements. These files lack a portion of the clones; in checked studies, under half of the deficit traces to unresolved V genes, and the cause of the others is not known. V and J calls and clone size are copied from that table; D and trimming were computed from the DNA. The sample has about 92,000 clones on record, 75% to 95% of them singletons. 6% of the sample is in the top ten clones.

Reading the label with the study, this specimen's time point is: cells obtained before transplantation from donor or recipient. CD3+CD4+ and CD3+CD8+ populations were FACS-sorted from unstimulated pre-transplant donor and recipient cells taken from spleen or lymph nodes. This chain joins TRBV7-9 to TRBJ1-1; the D gene is perhaps TRBD1, on 5 matching bases. The source was unstimulated CD8+ T cells sorted from spleen or lymph node cells, collected before intestinal transplant. The TCR originated in a human donor who received an intestinal transplant. The DNA is TGTGCCAGCAGCCATGACAGTGGGGGGAGGAACACTGAAGCTTTCTTT. This is translated as CASSHDSGGRNTEAFF.